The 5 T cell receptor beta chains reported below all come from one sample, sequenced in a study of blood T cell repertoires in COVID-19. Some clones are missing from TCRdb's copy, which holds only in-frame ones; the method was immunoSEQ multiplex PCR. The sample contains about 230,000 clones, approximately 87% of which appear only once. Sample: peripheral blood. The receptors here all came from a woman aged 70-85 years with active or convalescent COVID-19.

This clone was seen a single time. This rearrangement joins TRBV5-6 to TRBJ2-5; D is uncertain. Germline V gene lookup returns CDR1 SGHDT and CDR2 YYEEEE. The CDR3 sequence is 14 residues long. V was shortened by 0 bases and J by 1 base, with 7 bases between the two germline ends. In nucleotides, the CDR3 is TGTGCCAGCAGCTTGGTGGGCAGCCAAGAGACCCAGTACTTC. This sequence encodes CASSLVGSQETQYF.

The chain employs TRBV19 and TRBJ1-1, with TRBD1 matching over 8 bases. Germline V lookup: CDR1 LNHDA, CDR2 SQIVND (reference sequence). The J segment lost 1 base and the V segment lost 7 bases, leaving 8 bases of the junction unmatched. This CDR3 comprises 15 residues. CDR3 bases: TGTGCCAGTATAAGACAGGGGCCCCAGAACACTGAAGCTTTCTTT. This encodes CASIRQGPQNTEAFF.

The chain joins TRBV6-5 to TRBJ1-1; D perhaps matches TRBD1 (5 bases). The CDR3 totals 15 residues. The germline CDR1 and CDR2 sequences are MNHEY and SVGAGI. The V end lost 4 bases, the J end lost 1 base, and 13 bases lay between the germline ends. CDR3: CASSSGGEGNTEAFF. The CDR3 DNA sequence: TGTGCCAGCAGTTCTGGGGGGGAGGGGAACACTGAAGCTTTCTTT.

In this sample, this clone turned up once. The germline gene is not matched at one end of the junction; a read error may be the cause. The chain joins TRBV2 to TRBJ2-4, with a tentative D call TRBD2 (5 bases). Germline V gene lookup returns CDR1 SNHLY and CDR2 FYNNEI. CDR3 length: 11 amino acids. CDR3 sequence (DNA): TGTGCCAGCACATACGCCGGGGTTTCGAACTTC. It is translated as CASTYAGVSNF.

The CDR3 DNA reads TGCGCCAGCAGCTTTGGACAGCTAGGATCGGGTGGTTCACCCCTCCACTTT. Its translation is CASSFGQLGSGGSPLHF. This chain links TRBV5-1 with TRBJ1-6; D perhaps matches TRBD1 (6 bases). Looked up from germline, CDR1 is SGHRS and CDR2 is YFSETQ. This CDR3 spans 17 amino acids. Trimming cost V 2 bases and J 9 bases, with 21 bases left between them. Based on the CDR3 plus reference TRBV5-1 and TRBJ1-6, the full variable domain is KAGVTQTPRYLIKTRGQQVTLSCSPISGHRSVSWYQQTPGQGLQFLFEYFSETQRNKGNFPGRFSGRQFSNSRSEMNVSTLELGDSALYLCASSFGQLGSGGSPLHFGNGTRLTVT.